These 32 T cell receptor beta chains originate from one sample sequenced in a study of T cells in Graves' hyperthyroidism and ophthalmopathy. RNA transcripts yielded amplified TCR beta CDR3 regions. When the TCR CDR3 underwent first-round RT-PCR, the HTBI primer set was used. Using its own MiXCR run on the multiplex PCR reads, TCRdb lists one record per CDR3 protein. The sample lists around 620,000 distinct CDR3 sequences; 46% were seen once. Sequencing was done on a sample of peripheral blood or thyroid tissue (not recorded which). All receptors derive from an adult woman with Graves' disease, either hyperthyroidism or ophthalmopathy (not recorded which).

This clonotype has just a few counts. This chain links TRBV10-3 with TRBJ1-6, with D maybe TRBD1 (6 bases). The germline CDR1 and CDR2 sequences are ENHRY and SYGVKD. There are 15 residues in the CDR3. V gave up 3 bases and J gave up 6 bases, with 12 bases separating them. The CDR3 nucleotides are TGTGCCATCAGTGATCACAGGGCAACTAATTCACCCCTCCACTTT. Translation: CAISDHRATNSPLHF.

V is TRBV7-8 and J is TRBJ1-1; D is undetermined. The V end was cut by 4 bases, the J end by 11 bases, with 14 bases between. The CDR3 loop spans 12 amino acids. Germline CDR1 reads SGHVS; CDR2 reads FQNEAQ. CDR3 sequence reads: CASSSLGERAFF. CDR3 nucleotide sequence: TGTGCCAGCAGCTCACTTGGGGAGCGTGCTTTCTTT.

This clonotype was seen at least ten times. The CDR3: CASSHLQRSQETQYF. The CDR3 DNA is TGTGCCAGCAGCCATTTACAGAGATCCCAAGAGACCCAGTACTTC. The rearrangement joins TRBV5-6 to TRBJ2-5; D unresolved. Trimming took 4 bases from V and 1 from J, leaving 14 bases between them. Per the germline V gene, CDR1 is SGHDT and CDR2 is YYEEEE. The CDR3 sequence is 15 residues long.

This clonotype was counted only a few times. The chain carries TRBV7-2 and TRBJ1-6, with D possibly matching TRBD1 (5 bases). The germline V and J ends were trimmed by 5 bases and 9 bases, with 17 bases remaining between them. The CDR3 loop spans 15 amino acids. Germline V gene data show CDR1 as SGHTA and CDR2 as FQGNSA. In nucleotides, the CDR3 is TGTGCCAGCAGCCCCCTCATAGTTCAGGGTTCACCCCTCCACTTT. It yields the protein CASSPLIVQGSPLHF.

The chain carries TRBV20-1 and TRBJ1-6; D is undetermined. This CDR3 has 16 amino acids. Germline V gives CDR1 DFQATT, CDR2 SNEGSKA (reference sequence). V was pared by 0 bases and J by 7 bases, with 16 bases between. The CDR3, as DNA: TGCAGTGCTAGAGATTCACTTCGACTCTTAAATTCACCCCTCCACTTT. Its translation is CSARDSLRLLNSPLHF.

The V call is TRBV25-1, the J call TRBJ2-5; no clear D gene. Between the trimmed V and J ends, which lost 11 bases and 3 bases, there was a span of 10 bases. CDR3 size: 11 residues. Germline V gives CDR1 MGHDK, CDR2 SYGVNS. This CDR3 is CAQSGEETQYF. The CDR3 DNA follows: TGTGCCCAGTCTGGGGAAGAGACCCAGTACTTC.

This clonotype was recorded at least ten times. The V gene is TRBV7-9, the J gene TRBJ1-1; D is uncertain. The V gene's germline CDR1 is SEHNR and CDR2 FQNEAQ (reference sequence). The germline V and J ends were trimmed by 4 bases and 0 bases, with 6 bases remaining between them. This CDR3 contains 13 residues. This chain's CDR3 is CASSSEMNTEAFF. For the CDR3, the DNA is TGTGCCAGCAGCTCTGAAATGAACACTGAAGCTTTCTTT.

This clonotype was counted ten times or more. J is TRBJ1-2 and V is TRBV19; TRBD1 agrees at 7 bases. Germline lookup yields CDR1 LNHDA and CDR2 SQIVND (reference sequence). V lost 6 bases to trimming and J lost 5 bases; unmatched junction nucleotides: 9. CDR3 size: 14 residues. CDR3 DNA sequence: TGTGCCAGTAGGGGGACAGCCCGTTTATATGGCTACACCTTC. Translating gives CASRGTARLYGYTF.

This clonotype was picked up a small number of times. The chain combines TRBV5-1 with TRBJ2-7; no definite D call. V lost 5 bases, J lost 5 bases, and 14 bases lay in between. This CDR3 has 13 amino acids. Germline-derived CDR1 and CDR2 are SGHRS and YFSETQ. The CDR3 loop reads CASRDLLPHEQYF. In nucleotides, the CDR3 is TGCGCCAGCAGGGACCTACTACCGCACGAGCAGTACTTC.

This clonotype was recorded many times. The rearrangement joins TRBV29-1 to TRBJ1-1; the D gene is possibly TRBD1 (6 bases). With 2 bases removed from V and 3 bases from J, the gap between germline ends came to 13 bases. Per germline, CDR1 SQVTM and CDR2 ANQGSEA. The CDR3 has 14 residues. The CDR3 sequence: CSVEKGEGDTEAFF. CDR3 coding DNA: TGCAGCGTTGAAAAGGGGGAAGGGGACACTGAAGCTTTCTTT.

Many counts were recorded for this clonotype. The V gene is TRBV7-9, the J gene TRBJ1-6; 7 bases line up with TRBD1. Germline-derived CDR1 and CDR2 are SEHNR and FQNEAQ (reference sequence). The CDR3 contains 14 residues. Trimming removed 5 bases from V and 5 bases from J; junction bases left unmatched: 3. Written as DNA, the CDR3 is TGTGCCAGCAGCCCCAGGGGGAATAATTCACCCCTCCACTTT. Its translation is CASSPRGNNSPLHF.

This clonotype was seen at least ten times. V is TRBV15 and J is TRBJ2-2; D is ambiguous. CDR3 length equals 15 residues. CDR1 is LNHNV, CDR2 YYDKDF, per germline (reference sequence). Deletions cut 5 bases from V and 3 bases from J, with 13 bases between. The CDR3 nucleotides read TGTGCCACCAGCCCTCCAGGTGGAGACACCGGGGAGCTGTTTTTT. It translates to CATSPPGGDTGELFF.

This clonotype was recorded at least ten times. The CDR3 sequence: CASSPWTGVTEAFF. The CDR3 bases are TGTGCCAGTAGTCCCTGGACAGGGGTCACTGAAGCTTTCTTT. V and J are TRBV19 and TRBJ1-1; 9 bases map to TRBD1. The trim removed 5 bases at V and 4 bases at J, leaving 5 bases unmatched. This CDR3 is 14 amino acids long. Germline V gene lookup returns CDR1 LNHDA and CDR2 SQIVND (reference sequence).

The V and J genes are TRBV2 and TRBJ1-1; D unclear. The germline gives CDR1 SNHLY, CDR2 FYNNEI. V dropped 2 bases and J dropped 10 bases, with 11 bases sitting between them. This CDR3 region has 12 residues. The CDR3 here is CASSEKGRGAFF. CDR3 in DNA: TGTGCCAGCAGTGAAAAAGGGCGTGGAGCTTTCTTT.

This clonotype has only a few counts. This chain uses TRBV6-5 with TRBJ1-1, with D possibly being TRBD1 (5 bases). This CDR3 comprises 13 residues. With 8 bases removed from V and 3 bases from J, the gap between germline ends came to 13 bases. From germline, CDR1 is MNHEY and CDR2 SVGAGI. The CDR3 sequence is CASGRGGDTEAFF. The CDR3, as DNA: TGTGCCAGCGGACGGGGGGGGGACACTGAAGCTTTCTTT.

This clonotype was recorded at least ten times. The chain is built from TRBV11-2 and TRBJ1-4, with TRBD1 identical over 8 bases. This CDR3 has 16 amino acids. Trimming at V came to 5 bases and at J to 8 bases, leaving 13 bases not matched to a gene. Germline CDR1 SGHAT, CDR2 FQNNGV. CDR3 sequence reads: CASSIQRQGWYEKLFF. CDR3 nucleotides: TGTGCCAGCAGCATCCAACGACAGGGGTGGTACGAAAAACTGTTTTTT.

This clonotype was detected many times. The CDR3 DNA reads TGTGCCAGCAGCAAACCGGGACAGGGGGAGCGTGAAAAACTGTTTTTT. Its translation is CASSKPGQGEREKLFF. The rearrangement joins TRBV5-6 to TRBJ1-4; 11 nucleotides match TRBD1. The CDR3 has 16 residues. V lost 4 bases to trimming and J lost 7 bases; unmatched junction nucleotides: 9. Germline assignment: CDR1 SGHDT and CDR2 YYEEEE.

The rearrangement joins TRBV24-1 to TRBJ1-4; weak D call: TRBD1 (6 bases). The germline V gene encodes CDR1 KGHDR and CDR2 SFDVKD. The V and J ends lost 9 bases and 5 bases respectively, with 9 bases between them. The CDR3 loop spans 12 amino acids. CDR3 nucleotide sequence: TGTGCCACCTCAGGGGCCAATGAAAAACTGTTTTTT. It yields the protein CATSGANEKLFF.

This clonotype was found a few times. This chain connects TRBV6-5 to TRBJ2-7; 7 bases fit TRBD2. Trimming removed 0 bases from V and 5 bases from J; junction bases left unmatched: 13. Germline CDR1 MNHEY, CDR2 SVGAGI. The CDR3 loop spans 17 amino acids. The CDR3 is CASSYSRSLAGDHEQYF. The CDR3 nucleotides are TGTGCCAGCAGTTACTCGAGGAGCTTGGCGGGAGACCACGAGCAGTACTTC.

There are many counts of this clonotype. The CDR3 region has the DNA TGTGCCAGCAGTGGTTGGATGCCTGGAAACACCATATATTTT. Translated: CASSGWMPGNTIYF. The genes are TRBV6-6 and TRBJ1-3; no clear D. This CDR3 has 14 residues. The V gene lost 5 bases and the J gene lost 2 bases, with 10 bases spanning the gap. The germline gives CDR1 MNHNY, CDR2 SVGAGI (reference sequence).

This clonotype turned up a few times. V and J are TRBV7-8 and TRBJ1-3; no definite D call. This CDR3 has 14 residues. V dropped 2 bases and J dropped 0 bases, with 5 bases sitting between them. Germline loops: CDR1 SGHVS, CDR2 FQNEAQ. The CDR3 nucleotides are TGTGCCAGCAGCTTAACCCGCTCTGGAAACACCATATATTTT. Translation: CASSLTRSGNTIYF.

This clonotype was picked up many times. V gene TRBV5-1 combines with J gene TRBJ2-7; no clear D gene. Germline loops: CDR1 SGHRS, CDR2 YFSETQ. CDR3 length equals 14 residues. Deletions cut 5 bases from V and 7 bases from J, with 19 bases between. The CDR3 coding sequence is TGCGCCAGCAGGCTGCTGGCTTCCCCCGGGGAGCAGTACTTC. Protein: CASRLLASPGEQYF.

This chain connects TRBV10-3 to TRBJ1-3; D is unclear. The V end lost 0 bases, the J end lost 3 bases, and 9 bases lay between the germline ends. Germline V gene data show CDR1 as ENHRY and CDR2 as SYGVKD. This CDR3 contains 15 residues. CDR3 protein: CAISESGEIGNTIYF. CDR3 DNA sequence: TGTGCCATCAGTGAGTCGGGAGAGATTGGAAACACCATATATTTT.

J is TRBJ2-5 and V is TRBV15; 9 nucleotides line up with TRBD1. Trimming at V came to 10 bases and at J to 2 bases, leaving 5 bases not matched to a gene. The CDR3 consists of 13 residues. The germline V gene has CDR1 LNHNV and CDR2 YYDKDF (reference sequence). The CDR3 DNA reads TGTGCCATTAGGACAGGGGAACAAGAGACCCAGTACTTC. It translates to CAIRTGEQETQYF.

About this clonotype: Being one base from a much bigger clone, this may be a read error. V is TRBV20-1 and J is TRBJ2-7; TRBD2 matches 12 bases. CDR1 is DFQATT, CDR2 SNEGSKA, per germline (reference sequence). The CDR3 is made up of 15 amino acids. The CDR3 region is CSATLPSGRAYEHYF. The CDR3 DNA is TGCAGTGCTACCCTACCTAGCGGGAGGGCCTACGAGCATTACTTC.

This clonotype came up many times. The chain carries TRBV6-5 and TRBJ1-1; D possibly corresponds to TRBD1 (6 bases). This CDR3 region has 13 residues. Germline V gives CDR1 MNHEY, CDR2 SVGAGI. Between the trimmed V and J ends, which lost 10 bases and 1 base, there was a span of 13 bases. The CDR3 nucleotides read TGTGCCACCCGGGGGCGAGGGAACACTGAAGCTTTCTTT. Its protein is CATRGRGNTEAFF.

This clonotype was detected ten times or more. The genes are TRBV4-1 and TRBJ2-6; tentatively, D is TRBD2 (6 bases). V dropped 4 bases and J dropped 0 bases, with 16 bases sitting between them. Germline CDR1 MGHRA, CDR2 YSYEKL. The CDR3 has 18 residues. This chain's CDR3 is CASSPGLPRGSGANVLTF. The CDR3 DNA is TGCGCCAGCAGCCCGGGCCTCCCGCGGGGCTCTGGGGCCAACGTCCTGACTTTC.

This clonotype was recorded many times. The rearrangement links TRBV7-2 to TRBJ2-7; TRBD1 might be the D (5 bases). The CDR3 consists of 14 residues. V lost 3 bases and J lost 3, with 12 bases in between. CDR1 SGHTA and CDR2 FQGNSA come from the germline V gene. CDR3 nucleotide sequence: TGTGCCAGCAGCTTCCGACAGAGTTTCTACGAGCAGTACTTC. Its protein product is CASSFRQSFYEQYF.

This clonotype was observed many times. The V gene is TRBV9, the J gene TRBJ1-3; possible D gene TRBD1, 6 bases. CDR1 SGDLS and CDR2 YYNGEE come from the germline V gene. Trimming stripped 0 bases from V and 0 bases from J, with 10 bases between. The CDR3 consists of 16 residues. Here the CDR3 reads CASSVAYRASGNTIYF. The CDR3 region has the DNA TGTGCCAGCAGCGTAGCCTACAGGGCCTCTGGAAACACCATATATTTT. Together with reference TRBV9 and TRBJ1-3, the CDR3 gives the full variable domain: DSGVTQTPKHLITATGQRVTLRCSPRSGDLSVYWYQQSLDQGLQFLIQYYNGEERAKGNILERFSAQQFPDLHSELNLSSLELGDSALYFCASSVAYRASGNTIYFGEGSWLTVV.

V usage is TRBV10-3 and J usage is TRBJ1-2, with 8 bases aligning to TRBD1. J gave up 8 bases and V 10 bases, and 9 bases lay outside the gene matches. Germline V gene data show CDR1 as ENHRY and CDR2 as SYGVKD. The CDR3 contains 12 residues. Here the CDR3 DNA reads TGTGCCACTAGACAGGGGATCGACGGCTACACCTTC. Its protein is CATRQGIDGYTF.

This clonotype occurred many times. The rearrangement joins TRBV7-3 to TRBJ1-1, with 10 bases identical to TRBD1. Germline V lookup: CDR1 SGHTA, CDR2 FQGTGA. This CDR3 spans 14 amino acids. With 5 bases clipped from V and 4 bases from J, the junction kept 4 bases outside the gene matches. For the CDR3, the DNA is TGTGCCAGCAGCATGACAGGGGGCGGCACTGAAGCTTTCTTT. Protein sequence: CASSMTGGGTEAFF.

The chain uses TRBV5-6 and TRBJ1-1; maybe TRBD1 (5 bases). CDR1 is SGHDT and CDR2 is YYEEEE in the germline V gene. V was pared by 4 bases and J by 3 bases, with 10 bases between. The CDR3 runs 13 residues. This chain's CDR3 is CASSRGIYTEAFF. The CDR3, as DNA: TGTGCCAGCAGCCGGGGGATTTACACTGAAGCTTTCTTT.